Reported below is one TCR beta chain. Germline V gene sequence: CDR1 SGHAT, CDR2 FQNNGV. The CDR3 extends over 13 amino acids. The J segment lost 2 bases and the V segment lost 3 bases, leaving 1 base of the junction unmatched. This specimen belongs to a study of blood T cell repertoires in COVID-19. Only in-frame clones appear in the TCRdb table, and some are missing; sequencing was by immunoSEQ multiplex PCR. The sample carries roughly 150,000 clones, around nine tenths recorded once. Sequencing was performed on peripheral blood. The sequence derives from a man over 45 who had recovered from COVID-19. The chain has TRBV11-2 and TRBJ2-7, with 7 bases identical to TRBD2. The CDR3 bases are TGTGCCAGCAGCTTCGGGACTACCTACGAGCAGTACTTC. Translating gives CASSFGTTYEQYF.